This record covers a single TCR beta chain. Its antigen is still unknown. This sample is drawn from a study of graft-versus-host responses after intestinal transplantation. TCRdb's table, derived via immunoSEQ multiplex PCR, lists solely in-frame clones and lacks some. The table records some 90,000 clones, 80% to 95% of them present only once. Study-level points and caveats: Declining HvG levels early post-transplant were linked to peak circulating GvH clone levels. GvH clones appeared in recipient marrow, some first in ileum or blood.

The germline V gene encodes CDR1 LNHDA and CDR2 SQIVND (reference sequence). The CDR3 totals 13 residues. V was shortened by 6 bases and J by 4 bases, with 10 bases between the two germline ends. The V and J genes are TRBV19 and TRBJ2-1; the D gene is possibly TRBD1 (5 bases). The material sequenced was unstimulated CD8+ T cells sorted from spleen or lymph node cells, taken before intestinal transplant. This TCR was sampled from a human donor who received an intestinal transplant. CDR3 nucleotide sequence: TGTGCCAGTAGCTGGCCAGGGTACAATGAGCAGTTCTTC. This codes for CASSWPGYNEQFF.